This paragraph reports one T cell receptor beta chain. Its antigen is unidentified. The table came from immunoSEQ multiplex PCR; TCRdb's copy has only in-frame clones and leaves some out. The sample has around 63,000 clones, roughly 75% seen once; the top ten hold about 3.7%. Before any sequencing was done, the ViraFEST assay used viral peptide pools to expand antigen-specific CD4+ T cells. Upon completion of roughly ten days in culture, CD4+ T cells were isolated. Vaccinees lacked prior SARS-CoV-2 infection and tested negative for nucleocapsid antibodies. Each culture had half its medium swapped for IL-2 medium on days 3 and 7. Germline V gives CDR1 SGDLS, CDR2 YYNGEE. The CDR3 is 17 amino acids. Trimming left V 3 bases short and J 0 bases short, with 17 bases between. This sample was taken from a study of vaccination effects on CD4 cells after COVID-19.

This TCR was recovered from a human donor who received a COVID-19 vaccine. V and J are TRBV9 and TRBJ2-3; tentatively, D is TRBD1 or TRBD2 (5 bases each). The sample was CD4+ T cells from PBMCs cultured with HCoV-OC43 spike peptides, taken before COVID-19 vaccination. The subset: HCoV-OC43 spike overlapping peptide pool stimulation. The CDR3 reads CASSGAYGTTSTDTQYF. CDR3 sequence (DNA): TGTGCCAGCAGCGGCGCTTACGGGACCACTAGCACAGATACGCAGTATTTT.